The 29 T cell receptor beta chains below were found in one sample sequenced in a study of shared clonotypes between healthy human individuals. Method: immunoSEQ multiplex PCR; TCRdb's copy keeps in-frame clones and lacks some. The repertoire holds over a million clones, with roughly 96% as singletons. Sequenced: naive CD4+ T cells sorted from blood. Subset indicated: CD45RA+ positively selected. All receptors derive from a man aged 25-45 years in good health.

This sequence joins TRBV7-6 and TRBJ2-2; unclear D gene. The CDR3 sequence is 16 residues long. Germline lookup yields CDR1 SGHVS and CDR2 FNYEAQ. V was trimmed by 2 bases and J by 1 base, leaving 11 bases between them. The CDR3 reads CASSLSFRRNTGELFF. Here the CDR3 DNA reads TGTGCCAGCAGCTTAAGTTTCCGCCGGAACACCGGGGAGCTGTTTTTT.

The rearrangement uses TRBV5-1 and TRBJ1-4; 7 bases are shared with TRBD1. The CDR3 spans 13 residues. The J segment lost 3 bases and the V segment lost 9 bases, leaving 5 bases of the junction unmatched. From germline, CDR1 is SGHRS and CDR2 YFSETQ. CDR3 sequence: CATSTGPNEKLFF. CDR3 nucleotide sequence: TGCGCCACCTCGACAGGGCCTAATGAAAAACTGTTTTTT.

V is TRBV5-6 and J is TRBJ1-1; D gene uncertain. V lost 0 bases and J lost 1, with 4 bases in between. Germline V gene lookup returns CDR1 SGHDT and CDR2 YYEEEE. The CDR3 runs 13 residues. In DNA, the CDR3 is TGTGCCAGCAGCTTGGAACCGAACACTGAAGCTTTCTTT. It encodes CASSLEPNTEAFF.

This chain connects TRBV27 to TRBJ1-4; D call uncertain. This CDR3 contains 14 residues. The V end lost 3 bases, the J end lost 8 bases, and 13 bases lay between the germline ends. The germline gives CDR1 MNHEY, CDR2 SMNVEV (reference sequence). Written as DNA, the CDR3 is TGTGCCAGCAGTTTGGGGTCACTTAAGGAAAAACTGTTTTTT. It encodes CASSLGSLKEKLFF.

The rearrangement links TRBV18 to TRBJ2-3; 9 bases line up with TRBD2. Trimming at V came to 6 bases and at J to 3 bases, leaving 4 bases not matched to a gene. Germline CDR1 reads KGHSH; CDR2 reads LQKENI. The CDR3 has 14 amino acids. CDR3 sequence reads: CASSTSGLTDTQYF. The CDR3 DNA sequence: TGTGCCAGCTCGACTAGCGGTTTGACAGATACGCAGTATTTT.

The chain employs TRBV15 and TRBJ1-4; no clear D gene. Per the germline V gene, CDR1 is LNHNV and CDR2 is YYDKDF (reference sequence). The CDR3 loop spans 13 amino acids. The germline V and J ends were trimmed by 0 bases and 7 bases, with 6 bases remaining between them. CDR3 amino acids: CATSRDPFEKLFF. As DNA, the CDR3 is TGTGCCACCAGCAGAGATCCTTTTGAAAAACTGTTTTTT. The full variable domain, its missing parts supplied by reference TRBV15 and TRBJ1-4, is DAMVIQNPRYQVTQFGKPVTLSCSQTLNHNVMYWYQQKSSQAPKLLFHYYDKDFNNEADTPDNFQSRRPNTSFCFLDIRSPGLGDTAMYLCATSRDPFEKLFFGSGTQLSVL.

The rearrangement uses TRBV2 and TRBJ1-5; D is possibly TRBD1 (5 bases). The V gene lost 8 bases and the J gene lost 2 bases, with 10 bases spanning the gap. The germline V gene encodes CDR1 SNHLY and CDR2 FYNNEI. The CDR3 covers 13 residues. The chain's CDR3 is CASGGEGNQPQHF. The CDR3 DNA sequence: TGTGCCAGCGGGGGGGAGGGCAATCAGCCCCAGCATTTT.

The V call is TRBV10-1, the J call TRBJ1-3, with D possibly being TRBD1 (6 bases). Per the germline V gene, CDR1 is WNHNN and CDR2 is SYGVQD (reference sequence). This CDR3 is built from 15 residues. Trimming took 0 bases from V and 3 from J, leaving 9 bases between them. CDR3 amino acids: CASSESTGVGNTIYF. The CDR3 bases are TGCGCCAGCAGTGAGTCGACAGGAGTTGGAAACACCATATATTTT.

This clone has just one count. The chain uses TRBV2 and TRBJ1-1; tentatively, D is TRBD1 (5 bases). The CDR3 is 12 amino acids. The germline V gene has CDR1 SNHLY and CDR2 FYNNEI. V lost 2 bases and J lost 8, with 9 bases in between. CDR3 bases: TGTGCCAGCAGTGAACTGACAGAGGAAGCTTTCTTT. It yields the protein CASSELTEEAFF.

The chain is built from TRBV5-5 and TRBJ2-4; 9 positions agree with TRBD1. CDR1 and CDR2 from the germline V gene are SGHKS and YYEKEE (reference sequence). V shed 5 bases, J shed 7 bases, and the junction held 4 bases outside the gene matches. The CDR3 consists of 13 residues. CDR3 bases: TGTGCCAGCAGTTGGACAGGGGAGAACATTCAGTACTTC. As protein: CASSWTGENIQYF.

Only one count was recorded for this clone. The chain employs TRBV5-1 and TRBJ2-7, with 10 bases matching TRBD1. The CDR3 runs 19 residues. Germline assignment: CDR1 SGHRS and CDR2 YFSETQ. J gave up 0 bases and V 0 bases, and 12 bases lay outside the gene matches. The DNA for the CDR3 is TGCGCCAGCAGCTTGGGGGGACAGGGGTGGCTAGCGAACTCCTACGAGCAGTACTTC. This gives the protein CASSLGGQGWLANSYEQYF.

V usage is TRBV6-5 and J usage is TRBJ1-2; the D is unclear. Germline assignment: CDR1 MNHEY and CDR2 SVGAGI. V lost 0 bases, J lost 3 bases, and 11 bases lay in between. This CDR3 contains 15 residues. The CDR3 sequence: CASSYSGRADYGYTF. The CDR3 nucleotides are TGTGCCAGCAGTTACTCGGGGAGGGCCGACTATGGCTACACCTTC.

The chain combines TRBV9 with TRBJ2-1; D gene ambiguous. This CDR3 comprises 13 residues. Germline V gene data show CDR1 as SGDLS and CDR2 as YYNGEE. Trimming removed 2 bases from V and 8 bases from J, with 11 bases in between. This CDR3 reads CASSVGPSDEQFF. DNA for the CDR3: TGTGCCAGCAGCGTGGGTCCTTCAGATGAGCAGTTCTTC.

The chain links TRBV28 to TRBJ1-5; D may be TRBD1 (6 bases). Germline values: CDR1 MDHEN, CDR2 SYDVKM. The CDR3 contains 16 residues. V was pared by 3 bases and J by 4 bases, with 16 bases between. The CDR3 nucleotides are TGTGCCAGCAGTTTCGTCGCAACACAGGGAAATCAGCCCCAGCATTTT. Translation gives CASSFVATQGNQPQHF.

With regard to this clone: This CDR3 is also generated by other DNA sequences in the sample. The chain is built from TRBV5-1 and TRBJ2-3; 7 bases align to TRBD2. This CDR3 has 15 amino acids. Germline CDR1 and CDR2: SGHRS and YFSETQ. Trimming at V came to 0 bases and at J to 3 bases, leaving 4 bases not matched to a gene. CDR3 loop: CASSLVSGGTDTQYF. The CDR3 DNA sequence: TGCGCCAGCAGCTTGGTTTCGGGAGGAACAGATACGCAGTATTTT.

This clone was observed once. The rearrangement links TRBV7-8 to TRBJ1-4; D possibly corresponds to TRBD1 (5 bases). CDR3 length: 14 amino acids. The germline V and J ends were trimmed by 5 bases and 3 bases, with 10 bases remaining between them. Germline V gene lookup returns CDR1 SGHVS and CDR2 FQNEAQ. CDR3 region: CASSRGSPNEKLFF. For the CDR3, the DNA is TGTGCCAGCAGCAGGGGATCACCTAATGAAAAACTGTTTTTT.

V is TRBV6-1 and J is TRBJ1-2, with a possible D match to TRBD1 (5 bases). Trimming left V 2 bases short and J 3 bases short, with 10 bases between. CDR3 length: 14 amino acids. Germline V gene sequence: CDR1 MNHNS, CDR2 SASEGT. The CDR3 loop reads CASSERDAYYGYTF. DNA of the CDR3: TGTGCCAGCAGTGAAAGGGACGCCTACTATGGCTACACCTTC.

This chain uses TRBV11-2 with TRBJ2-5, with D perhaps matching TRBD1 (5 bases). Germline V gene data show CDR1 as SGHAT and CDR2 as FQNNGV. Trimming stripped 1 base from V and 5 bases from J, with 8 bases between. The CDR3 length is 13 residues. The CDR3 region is CASSLVDSETQYF. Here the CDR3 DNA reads TGTGCCAGCAGCTTAGTTGACAGCGAGACCCAGTACTTC.

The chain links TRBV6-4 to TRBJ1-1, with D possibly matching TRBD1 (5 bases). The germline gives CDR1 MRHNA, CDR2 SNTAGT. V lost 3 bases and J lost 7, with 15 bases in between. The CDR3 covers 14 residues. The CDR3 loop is CASSESSWGGEAFF. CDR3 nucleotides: TGTGCCAGCAGTGAGTCGTCATGGGGGGGTGAAGCTTTCTTT.

The CDR3 protein is CASSSTGDYGYTF. The CDR3 nucleotides read TGTGCCAGCAGTTCGACAGGGGACTATGGCTACACCTTC. V usage is TRBV28 and J usage is TRBJ1-2, with TRBD1 matching over 8 bases. V trimming: 4 bases; J trimming: 3 bases; junction bases outside the gene matches: 1. The CDR3 consists of 13 residues. Germline V gene data show CDR1 as MDHEN and CDR2 as SYDVKM.

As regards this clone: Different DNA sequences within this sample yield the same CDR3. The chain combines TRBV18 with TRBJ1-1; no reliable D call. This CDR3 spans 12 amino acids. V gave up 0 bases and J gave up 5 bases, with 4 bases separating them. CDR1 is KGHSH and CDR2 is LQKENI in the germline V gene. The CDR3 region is CASSPPDTEAFF. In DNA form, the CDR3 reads TGTGCCAGCTCACCACCAGATACTGAAGCTTTCTTT.

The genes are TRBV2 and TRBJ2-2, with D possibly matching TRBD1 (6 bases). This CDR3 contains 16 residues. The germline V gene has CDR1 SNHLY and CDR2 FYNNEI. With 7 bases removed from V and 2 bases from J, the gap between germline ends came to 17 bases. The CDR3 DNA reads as TGTGCCAGCACGGAAACCACAGGGTTAAACACCGGGGAGCTGTTTTTT. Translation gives CASTETTGLNTGELFF. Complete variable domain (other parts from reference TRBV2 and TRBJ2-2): EPEVTQTPSHQVTQMGQEVILRCVPISNHLYFYWYRQILGQKVEFLVSFYNNEISEKSEIFDDQFSVERPDGSNFTLKIRSTKLEDSAMYFCASTETTGLNTGELFFGEGSRLTVL.

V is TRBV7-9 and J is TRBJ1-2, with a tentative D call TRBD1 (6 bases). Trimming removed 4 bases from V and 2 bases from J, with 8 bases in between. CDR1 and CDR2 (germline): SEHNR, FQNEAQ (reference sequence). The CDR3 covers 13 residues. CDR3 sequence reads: CASSSGQNYGYTF. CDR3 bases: TGTGCCAGCAGCTCTGGACAGAACTATGGCTACACCTTC.

CDR3 DNA sequence: TGTGCCAGCAGTTACCTACAGATTGAGCAGTTCTTC. Encoded protein: CASSYLQIEQFF. The chain links TRBV6-6 to TRBJ2-1; D gene ambiguous. Germline CDR1 MNHNY, CDR2 SVGAGI (reference sequence). The V end lost 2 bases, the J end lost 9 bases, and 8 bases lay between the germline ends. CDR3 length: 12 amino acids.

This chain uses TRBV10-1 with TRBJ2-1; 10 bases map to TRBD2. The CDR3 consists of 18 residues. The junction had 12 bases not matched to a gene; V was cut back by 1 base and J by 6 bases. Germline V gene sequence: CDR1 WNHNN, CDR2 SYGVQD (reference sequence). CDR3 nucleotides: TGCGCCAGCAGTGAGTTGAGGACTAGCGGTAAAACCCGCAATGAGCAGTTCTTC. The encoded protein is CASSELRTSGKTRNEQFF.

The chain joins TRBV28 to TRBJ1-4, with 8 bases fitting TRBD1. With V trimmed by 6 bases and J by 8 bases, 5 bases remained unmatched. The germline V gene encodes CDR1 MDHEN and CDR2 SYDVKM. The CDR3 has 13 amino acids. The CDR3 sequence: CASRQGAWEKLFF. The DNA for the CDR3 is TGTGCCAGCAGGCAGGGGGCTTGGGAAAAACTGTTTTTT.

The CDR3 protein is CASSVRGLPATDTQYF. CDR3 in DNA: TGTGCCAGCAGCGTCAGGGGACTCCCAGCCACGGATACGCAGTATTTT. The gene calls are TRBV5-5 and TRBJ2-3, with D perhaps given as TRBD1 or TRBD2 (6 bases each). Germline CDR1 SGHKS, CDR2 YYEKEE (reference sequence). V shed 4 bases and J shed 6 bases, with 21 bases lying between them. The CDR3 is 16 amino acids.

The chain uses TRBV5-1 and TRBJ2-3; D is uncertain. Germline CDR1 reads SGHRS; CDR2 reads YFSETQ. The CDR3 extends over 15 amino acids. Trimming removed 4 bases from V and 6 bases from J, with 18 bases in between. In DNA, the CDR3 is TGCGCCAGCAGCCCCCTGACTCACCACGGGGATACGCAGTATTTT. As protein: CASSPLTHHGDTQYF.

CDR3 region: CASTPDLAKEQFF. In nucleotides, the CDR3 is TGCGCCAGCACGCCCGATCTAGCGAAAGAGCAGTTCTTC. The chain links TRBV10-1 to TRBJ2-1, with D tentatively TRBD2 (6 bases). The CDR3 covers 13 residues. V shed 7 bases and J shed 10 bases, with 17 bases lying between them. The germline gives CDR1 WNHNN, CDR2 SYGVQD (reference sequence).